This T cell receptor beta chain stems from a study of T cells in Graves' hyperthyroidism and ophthalmopathy. This clonotype was recorded a few times. Graves' hyperthyroidism showing no ophthalmopathy progression within 18 months was considered stable. Lactation, pregnancy, other autoimmune disease or uncontrolled infection excluded patients. Trimming at V came to 2 bases and at J to 1 base, leaving 2 bases not matched to a gene. Germline CDR1 is SGHRS and CDR2 is YFSETQ. The CDR3 has 15 residues. RNA transcripts gave rise to amplified TCR beta CDR3 regions. The TCR CDR3 was amplified in a first-round RT-PCR using the HTBI primer set. TCRdb re-called the multiplex PCR reads with MiXCR, one entry per CDR3 protein. This table holds 360,000 or so distinct CDR3 sequences, approximately 20% found once.

The sample taken for sequencing was blood. This TCR was sampled from a woman aged 18-29 years with Graves' hyperthyroidism. The chain has TRBV5-1 and TRBJ2-2, with TRBD2 identical over 7 bases. Here the CDR3 DNA reads TGCGCCAGCAGCTTTTTAGCGGGGAACACCGGGGAGCTGTTTTTT. Its translation: CASSFLAGNTGELFF.